The 30 T cell receptor beta chains reported below all come from one sample, sequenced in a study of blood T cell repertoires in COVID-19. Sequencing used immunoSEQ multiplex PCR; TCRdb keeps in-frame clones, though not all of them. Of more than 65,000 clones in the sample, about 80% were seen once. The sequenced sample consisted of peripheral blood. Source of these receptors: an elderly woman with acute or convalescent COVID-19.

V and J are TRBV7-6 and TRBJ1-5; 10 nucleotides match TRBD1. Germline CDR1 SGHVS, CDR2 FNYEAQ. This CDR3 spans 17 amino acids. Losses at the gene ends were 5 bases for V and 3 bases for J; bases not matched to a gene: 10. The CDR3 protein is CASSPFGTGVPNQPQHF. The CDR3 region has the DNA TGTGCCAGCAGCCCTTTCGGGACAGGGGTCCCCAATCAGCCCCAGCATTTT.

The V call is TRBV12-3 or TRBV12-4, the J call TRBJ1-1, with D uncertain. V was clipped by 5 bases and J by 0 bases, with 7 bases between them. The length of the CDR3 is 13 residues. The CDR3: CASSPSMNTEAFF. In DNA, the CDR3 is TGTGCCAGCAGTCCGAGCATGAACACTGAAGCTTTCTTT.

V usage is TRBV19 and J usage is TRBJ2-2, with 11 bases that match TRBD2. Losses at the gene ends were 5 bases for V and 7 bases for J; bases not matched to a gene: 12. The CDR3 consists of 17 residues. In germline, CDR1 is LNHDA, CDR2 SQIVND (reference sequence). CDR3 nucleotides: TGTGCCAGTAGTCTCCAGAAGTTAGCGGGAGGGATCGGGGAGCTGTTTTTT. It codes for CASSLQKLAGGIGELFF.

This CDR3 reads CASSFPGLLAKNIQYF. The DNA of the CDR3 is TGTGCCAGCAGTTTCCCTGGACTATTAGCCAAAAACATTCAGTACTTC. The chain has TRBV28 and TRBJ2-4; D may be TRBD2 (6 bases). The CDR3 is made up of 16 amino acids. V was pared by 3 bases and J by 0 bases, with 12 bases between. Per germline, CDR1 MDHEN and CDR2 SYDVKM. Complete variable domain (other parts from reference TRBV28 and TRBJ2-4): DVKVTQSSRYLVKRTGEKVFLECVQDMDHENMFWYRQDPGLGLRLIYFSYDVKMKEKGDIPEGYSVSREKKERFSLILESASTNQTSMYLCASSFPGLLAKNIQYFGAGTRLSVL.

This clone turned up a few times. The chain combines TRBV6-4 with TRBJ1-6; a possible D gene is TRBD1 (6 bases). V lost 6 bases, J lost 6 bases, and 12 bases lay in between. Germline CDR1 and CDR2: MRHNA and SNTAGT. The CDR3 sequence is 14 residues long. CDR3 nucleotide sequence: TGTGCCAGCAGAGCTGCAGGGGTTAATTCACCCCTCCACTTT. It specifies CASRAAGVNSPLHF.

V usage is TRBV29-1 and J usage is TRBJ2-3, with D tentatively TRBD1 (6 bases). From germline, CDR1 is SQVTM and CDR2 ANQGSEA. Trimming removed 6 bases from V and 1 base from J, with 14 bases in between. The CDR3 extends over 14 amino acids. The CDR3: CSVGSGTRTDTQYF. As DNA, the CDR3 is TGCAGCGTGGGGTCCGGGACACGCACAGATACGCAGTATTTT.

The J gene is TRBJ2-1, the V gene TRBV7-2, with D maybe TRBD1 (5 bases). The CDR3 consists of 15 residues. V was trimmed by 1 base and J by 9 bases, leaving 16 bases between them. Germline assignment: CDR1 SGHTA and CDR2 FQGNSA. The CDR3 DNA reads as TGTGCCAGCAGCTTAGAGGGGCGGTCATCGGGTGAGCAGTTCTTC. It codes for CASSLEGRSSGEQFF. Drawing the rest from reference TRBV7-2 and TRBJ2-1, the complete variable domain is GAGVSQSPSNKVTEKGKDVELRCDPISGHTALYWYRQSLGQGLEFLIYFQGNSAPDKSGLPSDRFSAERTGGSVSTLTIQRTQQEDSAVYLCASSLEGRSSGEQFFGPGTRLTVL.

The chain is built from TRBV11-2 and TRBJ2-7; D gene unclear. This CDR3 is built from 14 residues. V was cut by 4 bases and J by 0 bases, with 10 bases left in between. Germline CDR1 and CDR2: SGHAT and FQNNGV. CDR3 DNA sequence: TGTGCCAGCAGCTCTTCTCCCAGCTCCTACGAGCAGTACTTC. This encodes CASSSSPSSYEQYF.

The chain joins TRBV9 to TRBJ2-3; 8 positions agree with TRBD2. After removal of 3 bases from V and 6 bases from J, the junction contained 6 bases not matched to a gene. CDR3 size: 14 residues. Germline V CDR1 and CDR2: SGDLS, YYNGEE. Here the CDR3 DNA reads TGTGCCAGCAGCGCCGGGACTAGGGGGGATACGCAGTATTTT. Translating gives CASSAGTRGDTQYF.

V and J are TRBV18 and TRBJ2-1, with TRBD1 identical over 8 bases. The length of the CDR3 is 13 residues. Germline CDR1 is KGHSH and CDR2 is LQKENI. V lost 6 bases and J lost 5; bases outside the gene matches: 3. The DNA for the CDR3 is TGTGCCAGCTCCCGGACAGGGAACAATGAGCAGTTCTTC. Translating it yields CASSRTGNNEQFF.

The J gene is TRBJ2-6, the V gene TRBV9, with 12 bases identical to TRBD1. The V segment lost 4 bases and the J segment 6 bases; nucleotides outside the gene matches: 5. This CDR3 is built from 16 residues. The V gene's germline CDR1 is SGDLS and CDR2 YYNGEE. DNA of the CDR3: TGTGCCAGCAGCTGGGGACAGGGGGCAGCGGCCAACGTCCTGACTTTC. It translates to CASSWGQGAAANVLTF.

The chain joins TRBV27 to TRBJ1-1; D is undetermined. Germline V gene sequence: CDR1 MNHEY, CDR2 SMNVEV (reference sequence). V was pared by 0 bases and J by 1 base, with 9 bases between. The CDR3 is 15 amino acids. CDR3 protein: CASSLSQIQNTEAFF. The DNA of the CDR3 is TGTGCCAGCAGTTTATCTCAGATTCAGAACACTGAAGCTTTCTTT.

The chain employs TRBV5-1 and TRBJ2-2; TRBD2 agrees at 13 bases. Germline loops: CDR1 SGHRS, CDR2 YFSETQ. The junction had 8 bases not matched to a gene; V was cut back by 4 bases and J by 8 bases. The CDR3 is made up of 16 amino acids. The CDR3 is CASSPGLAGVSGELFF. The CDR3 DNA sequence: TGCGCCAGCAGCCCTGGACTAGCGGGAGTATCTGGGGAGCTGTTTTTT.

This sequence joins TRBV10-2 and TRBJ1-1, with a tentative D call TRBD1 (5 bases). V was trimmed by 6 bases and J by 5 bases, leaving 16 bases between them. The CDR3 extends over 14 amino acids. Germline V gene sequence: CDR1 WSHSY, CDR2 SAAADI. The CDR3 reads CASRAHPRDTEAFF. DNA for the CDR3: TGCGCCAGCAGGGCCCATCCCAGGGATACTGAAGCTTTCTTT.

This clone occurred a few times. V and J are TRBV3-1 (or the pseudogene TRBV3-2) and TRBJ1-3; the match to TRBD1 covers 9 bases. The J segment lost 2 bases and the V segment lost 6 bases, leaving 2 bases of the junction unmatched. CDR1 is LGHDT, CDR2 YNNKEL, per germline (reference sequence). CDR3 length: 14 residues. CDR3 protein: CASSRQGAGNTIYF. Written as DNA, the CDR3 is TGTGCCAGCAGTCGACAGGGGGCTGGAAACACCATATATTTT.

The genes are TRBV9 and TRBJ1-3; TRBD1 is a possible D gene (5 bases). The germline V and J ends were trimmed by 3 bases and 0 bases, with 13 bases remaining between them. The CDR3 is 16 residues long. Germline CDR1 reads SGDLS; CDR2 reads YYNGEE. As DNA, the CDR3 is TGTGCCAGCAGCGGGGGGGATGCCTTCTCTGGAAACACCATATATTTT. Protein: CASSGGDAFSGNTIYF.

This clone was seen once. The J gene is TRBJ2-3, the V gene TRBV7-2; 8 nucleotides agree with TRBD2. Trimming removed 5 bases from V and 6 bases from J; junction bases left unmatched: 7. The CDR3 spans 14 residues. CDR1 is SGHTA, CDR2 FQGNSA, per germline. Here the CDR3 DNA reads TGTGCCAGCAGCCCTGACTGGACTAGCGATACGCAGTATTTT. Translated: CASSPDWTSDTQYF.

The V gene is TRBV27, the J gene TRBJ2-2, with TRBD1 matching 9 bases. This CDR3 has 22 amino acids. Trimming took 5 bases from V and 5 from J; bases not matched to a gene: 27. The germline gives CDR1 MNHEY, CDR2 SMNVEV (reference sequence). CDR3 protein: CASSHGSLDLRDRGVRTGELFF. CDR3 sequence (DNA): TGTGCCAGCAGTCACGGTTCCTTAGACCTGCGCGACAGGGGGGTGAGGACCGGGGAGCTGTTTTTT.

The rearrangement joins TRBV30 to TRBJ1-1; perhaps TRBD1 as D (5 bases). CDR1 and CDR2 from the germline V gene are GTSNPN and SVGIG (reference sequence). This CDR3 has 11 residues. V lost 5 bases and J 1 base, leaving 5 bases between the germline ends. The CDR3 DNA is TGTGCCTGGGGGGCGAACACTGAAGCTTTCTTT. Amino acids: CAWGANTEAFF.

V usage is TRBV19 and J usage is TRBJ2-2, with TRBD2 as a possible D gene (6 bases). V lost 2 bases and J lost 2, with 9 bases in between. The germline gives CDR1 LNHDA, CDR2 SQIVND (reference sequence). This CDR3 comprises 15 residues. The CDR3 DNA reads TGTGCCAGTAGTATAAGTGGACTAAACACCGGGGAGCTGTTTTTT. This sequence encodes CASSISGLNTGELFF.

The genes are TRBV12-5 and TRBJ1-2; tentative D call: TRBD1 (6 bases). Germline CDR1 is LGHNT and CDR2 is FRNRAP. Between the trimmed V and J ends, which lost 7 bases and 4 bases, there was a span of 13 bases. CDR3 size: 13 residues. The CDR3 loop is CASAQGLTYGYTF. DNA for the CDR3: TGTGCTAGTGCCCAGGGGTTGACCTATGGCTACACCTTC.

In its sample, this clone ranks as medium-sized. The chain couples TRBV29-1 to TRBJ2-7; D is ambiguous. CDR1 SQVTM and CDR2 ANQGSEA come from the germline V gene. The V gene lost 0 bases and the J gene lost 1 base, with 4 bases spanning the gap. The CDR3 is 12 residues long. CDR3 residues: CSVEDQSYEQYF. The CDR3 DNA follows: TGCAGCGTTGAAGACCAGTCCTACGAGCAGTACTTC.

This clone appeared a single time. The chain recombines TRBV9 with TRBJ1-6, with TRBD1 as a possible D gene (5 bases). Germline assignment: CDR1 SGDLS and CDR2 YYNGEE. The CDR3 is made up of 14 amino acids. V was cut by 3 bases and J by 4 bases, with 8 bases left in between. The CDR3 protein is CASSDGTYNSPLHF. The DNA for the CDR3 is TGTGCCAGCAGCGACGGGACTTATAATTCACCCCTCCACTTT.

CDR3 region: CATSEPSGYNEQFF. Here the CDR3 DNA reads TGTGCCACCAGCGAGCCTAGCGGGTACAATGAGCAGTTCTTC. V is TRBV15 and J is TRBJ2-1; TRBD2 aligns across 8 bases. CDR3 length equals 14 residues. Germline loops: CDR1 LNHNV, CDR2 YYDKDF (reference sequence). Losses at the gene ends were 5 bases for V and 4 bases for J; bases not matched to a gene: 4.

The chain combines TRBV7-2 with TRBJ1-6, with D possibly matching TRBD1 (5 bases). CDR3 length equals 14 residues. The V and J ends lost 3 bases and 6 bases respectively, with 9 bases between them. Looked up from germline, CDR1 is SGHTA and CDR2 is FQGNSA. DNA of the CDR3: TGTGCCAGCAGCTTCGGGGGATCTAATTCACCCCTCCACTTT. Translated, it gives CASSFGGSNSPLHF.

This chain joins TRBV3-1 (or the pseudogene TRBV3-2) and TRBJ2-7, with 14 bases lining up with TRBD2. The CDR3 extends over 18 amino acids. Germline trimming cut 4 bases from V and 4 bases from J; bases unmatched to any gene: 12. Germline V lookup: CDR1 LGHDT, CDR2 YNNKEL (reference sequence). CDR3: CASSRGTSGSVHGYEQYF. CDR3 nucleotides: TGTGCCAGCAGCCGAGGGACTAGCGGGAGCGTTCACGGGTACGAGCAGTACTTC.

The chain carries TRBV18 and TRBJ2-3; 7 nucleotides match TRBD1. CDR3 length: 14 residues. Germline V CDR1 and CDR2: KGHSH, LQKENI. V dropped 8 bases and J dropped 0; count of bases not matched to a gene: 5. CDR3 in amino acids: CASPGQTSTDTQYF. The CDR3 nucleotides read TGTGCCAGCCCGGGACAGACTAGCACAGATACGCAGTATTTT.

This chain connects TRBV9 to TRBJ2-1; TRBD2 agrees at 11 bases. The germline gives CDR1 SGDLS, CDR2 YYNGEE. The CDR3 covers 16 residues. V lost 3 bases to trimming and J lost 4 bases; unmatched junction nucleotides: 6. The CDR3 loop reads CASSEIAGGFYNEQFF. CDR3 in DNA: TGTGCCAGCAGCGAAATAGCGGGAGGGTTTTACAATGAGCAGTTCTTC.

The chain couples TRBV5-1 to TRBJ1-2; 8 bases align to TRBD1. Per germline, CDR1 SGHRS and CDR2 YFSETQ. This CDR3 contains 14 residues. V shed 5 bases and J 4 bases; nucleotides not matched to a gene: 7. The CDR3 nucleotides are TGCGCCAGCAGGTCCAGGGGGCAAGGCTATGGCTACACCTTC. Its protein is CASRSRGQGYGYTF. The variable domain in full, completed from reference TRBV5-1 and TRBJ1-2, reads KAGVTQTPRYLIKTRGQQVTLSCSPISGHRSVSWYQQTPGQGLQFLFEYFSETQRNKGNFPGRFSGRQFSNSRSEMNVSTLELGDSALYLCASRSRGQGYGYTFGSGTRLTVV.

This rearrangement joins TRBV6-2 or TRBV6-3 to TRBJ2-5; D might be TRBD1 (5 bases). The V end was cut by 2 bases, the J end by 5 bases, with 9 bases between. From germline, CDR1 is MNHEY and CDR2 SVGEGT. The CDR3 contains 13 residues. The CDR3: CASSYQGRETQYF. As DNA, the CDR3 is TGTGCCAGCAGTTACCAGGGTCGGGAGACCCAGTACTTC.